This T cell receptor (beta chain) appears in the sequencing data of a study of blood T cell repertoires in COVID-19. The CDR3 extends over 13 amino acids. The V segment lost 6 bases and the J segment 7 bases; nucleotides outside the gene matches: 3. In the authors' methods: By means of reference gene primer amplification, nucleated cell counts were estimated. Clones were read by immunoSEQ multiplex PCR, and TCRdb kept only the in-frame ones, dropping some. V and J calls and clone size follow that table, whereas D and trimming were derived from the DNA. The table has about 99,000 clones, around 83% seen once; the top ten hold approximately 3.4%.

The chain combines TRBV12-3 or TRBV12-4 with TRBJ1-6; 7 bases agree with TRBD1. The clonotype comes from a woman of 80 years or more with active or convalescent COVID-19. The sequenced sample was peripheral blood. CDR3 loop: CASSRTGNSPLHF. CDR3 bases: TGTGCCAGCAGCCGGACAGGAAATTCACCCCTCCACTTT.